Reported below is one TCR beta chain. Profiled with immunoSEQ multiplex PCR; TCRdb holds only in-frame clones, not every one. The repertoire includes approximately 220,000 clones, around 85% of them detected once, and approximately 18% sits in the top ten. The sample originates from a study of blood T cell repertoires in COVID-19. Turning to the study itself: The United States, Italy and Spain provided the acute and convalescent COVID-19 samples.

J gave up 0 bases and V 0 bases, and 5 bases lay outside the gene matches. This CDR3 comprises 17 residues. Sequenced: PBMCs or T cells enriched from blood (not recorded which). The chain has TRBV23-1 and TRBJ2-3, with 8 bases identical to TRBD1. TRBV23-1 is classed as an ORF, of uncertain function. The source is a man aged 35 to 55 who had recovered from COVID-19. DNA for the CDR3: TGCGCCAGCAGTCAATCTCCCGGGACAGGTAGCACAGATACGCAGTATTTT. Protein: CASSQSPGTGSTDTQYF.